The sample holds a few counts of the clone carrying this TCR beta chain. Its target is unknown. This sample was taken from a study of T cells in Graves' hyperthyroidism and ophthalmopathy. Study overall: The authors collected peripheral blood at initial diagnosis, before any treatment.

Study-level findings and limits: Median prediction lead before ophthalmopathy onset was around 7 months with the model. Most clonotypes expanded in the thyroid (above 0.001) were also present in blood.

TCR beta CDR3 regions were amplified from RNA transcripts. Initially, a first-round RT-PCR of the TCR CDR3 employed the HTBI primer set. TCRdb analysed the multiplex PCR reads with MiXCR anew, one entry per CDR3 protein. Of roughly 420,000 distinct CDR3 sequences listed, 15% to 19% are singletons. CDR1 is LNHDA, CDR2 SQIVND, per germline (reference sequence). V gave up 3 bases and J gave up 0 bases; unmatched junction bases: 2. This CDR3 contains 15 residues. Criteria for exclusion of patients were uncontrolled infection, other autoimmune disease, pregnancy or lactation. Sample: blood. The sequence came from a woman aged 18-29 years with Graves' hyperthyroidism. J is TRBJ2-5 and V is TRBV19, with TRBD1 matching 9 bases. CDR3 nucleotides: TGTGCCAGTAGTATGGGACAGGGCTACCAAGAGACCCAGTACTTC. Its translation: CASSMGQGYQETQYF.